The entry below describes one T cell receptor beta chain. It lacks a known antigen. No qualities accompany the bases; no much larger clone lies one base away. The study tested focal radiation therapy combined with CTLA-4 blockade (ipilimumab) in patients with chemo-refractory metastatic non-small-cell lung cancer. The sample originates from a study of radiotherapy plus CTLA-4 blockade in lung cancer (dated by TCRdb to between 2018 and 2020). Notes on the research overall: Among the enrolled patients, about 20% had an objective response, and 25% to 35% reached disease control. Results the study describes overall, beyond this receptor: The strongest predictors of response were reported to be early dynamic shifts in blood T cell clones along with a rise in serum interferon-beta following radiation. After treatment with radiotherapy and ipilimumab, TCR clones that came from tumors expanded in the peripheral blood.

Receptor libraries were prepared by the immunoSEQ multiplex PCR assay. Here the immuneACCESS table is served through TCRdb, limited to in-frame sequences with V and J called. Missing clones are a known gap in these copies; in checked studies unresolved V genes cover under half, and the rest lacks a known reason. The sample contains about 49,000 clones, around 84% of them found a single time. Together, the top ten hold about 27% of the sample. The CDR3 spans 19 residues, from the cysteine through the phenylalanine. The entry retains the CDR3 DNA only, 57 bases that are in frame from base 1. From a lookup of the germline V gene, CDR1 and CDR2 are MDHEN and SYDVKM. Trimming accounts for 3 bases at V and 4 bases at J, while the number of junction bases matched to no gene is 17.

The chain employs TRBV28 and TRBJ2-2, with 7 bases aligning to TRBD2. The receptor was derived from a human donor with non-small cell lung cancer whose response to radiotherapy plus ipilimumab could not be evaluated. The sequencing used peripheral blood, collected from a patient treated with radiotherapy plus ipilimumab. The nucleotide sequence is TGTGCCAGCAGTTTTGTTGTGTTATCGACTAGCCCAACCACCGGGGAGCTGTTTTTT. It encodes CASSFVVLSTSPTTGELFF.